This T cell receptor (beta chain) is drawn from a study of control samples from healthy donors and cancer patients. The ends lost 1 base at V and 6 bases at J; junction bases unmatched: 10. This CDR3 comprises 19 residues. CDR1 is LGHDT and CDR2 is YNNKEL in the germline V gene (reference sequence). The repertoire was sequenced with immunoSEQ multiplex PCR; TCRdb's copy has only in-frame clones and lacks some. Of around 80,000 clones in the sample, around 91% are singletons; the top ten hold roughly 18%. The sample taken for sequencing was blood. This TCR came from a man aged 50-60 years in good health. The chain carries TRBV3-1 (or the pseudogene TRBV3-2) and TRBJ2-3; 16 nucleotides align to TRBD2. The CDR3 DNA is TGTGCCAGCAGCCAAGCGCCGGGGACTAGCGGGGGGGTCATGGATACGCAGTATTTT. Its translation: CASSQAPGTSGGVMDTQYF.